This entry lists 11 T cell receptor beta chains sequenced from one sample in a study of T cells after yellow fever vaccination. TCRdb re-called the 5' RACE reads with MiXCR, one entry per CDR3 protein. The table records about 260,000 distinct CDR3 sequences, approximately 3.6% of them present only once. Sequenced material: PBMCs, taken 15 days after the yellow fever booster vaccination. These receptors were obtained from a man aged 18-30 years who received the YFV17D yellow fever vaccine.

This clonotype was seen many times. V is TRBV7-2 and J is TRBJ1-2; possible D gene TRBD1, 5 bases. V gave up 4 bases and J gave up 4 bases, with 10 bases separating them. Germline V CDR1 and CDR2: SGHTA, FQGNSA. The CDR3 consists of 13 residues. This CDR3 reads CASSSGVGYGYTF. CDR3 nucleotides: TGTGCCAGCAGCTCGGGGGTGGGCTATGGCTACACCTTC.

This clonotype was observed many times. The genes are TRBV20-1 and TRBJ1-2; a weak D match, TRBD1 (5 bases). The V gene's germline CDR1 is DFQATT and CDR2 SNEGSKA (reference sequence). V gave up 6 bases and J gave up 2 bases, with 7 bases separating them. The CDR3 totals 11 residues. CDR3 protein: CSAGGNYGYTF. The CDR3 nucleotides are TGCAGTGCCGGGGGAAACTATGGCTACACCTTC.

This clonotype was seen a few times. The CDR3 DNA follows: TGTGCCAGCAGTTTAAGTTTAGGAACTAGCGGGGGGGCTGAGCAGTTCTTC. Its translation: CASSLSLGTSGGAEQFF. The chain recombines TRBV12-3 or TRBV12-4 with TRBJ2-1; 13 bases fit TRBD2. This CDR3 spans 17 amino acids. Trimming removed 2 bases from V and 9 bases from J; junction bases left unmatched: 10.

The chain links TRBV6-2 or TRBV6-3 to TRBJ2-5; either TRBD1 or TRBD2 may supply D (5 bases each). The CDR3 consists of 16 residues. CDR1 MNHEY and CDR2 SVGEGT come from the germline V gene. The V gene lost 6 bases and the J gene lost 2 bases, with 19 bases spanning the gap. The CDR3 DNA is TGTGCCAGCAGCCTTCTCGGGGCGGGCGAACAAGAGACCCAGTACTTC. Protein sequence: CASSLLGAGEQETQYF.

This clonotype appeared many times. The V and J genes are TRBV5-1 and TRBJ1-1; D is unresolved. CDR1 and CDR2 (germline): SGHRS, YFSETQ. This CDR3 comprises 15 residues. The V end was cut by 0 bases, the J end by 6 bases, with 15 bases between. CDR3 sequence: CASSLADTTRAEAFF. Here the CDR3 DNA reads TGCGCCAGCAGCTTGGCCGACACGACAAGGGCTGAAGCTTTCTTT. Filled out from reference TRBV5-1 and TRBJ1-1, the complete variable domain reads KAGVTQTPRYLIKTRGQQVTLSCSPISGHRSVSWYQQTPGQGLQFLFEYFSETQRNKGNFPGRFSGRQFSNSRSEMNVSTLELGDSALYLCASSLADTTRAEAFFGQGTRLTVV.

The rearrangement uses TRBV5-4 and TRBJ1-1; D uncertain. CDR1 and CDR2 from the germline V gene are SGHNT and YYREEE (reference sequence). This CDR3 has 13 amino acids. V lost 0 bases and J lost 6, with 9 bases in between. DNA for the CDR3: TGTGCCAGCAGCTTGGCGTGGGAGGCTGAAGCTTTCTTT. Translation: CASSLAWEAEAFF.

This clonotype was picked up many times. The V and J genes are TRBV6-5 and TRBJ2-2; 9 nucleotides align to TRBD1. V dropped 4 bases and J dropped 3; count of bases not matched to a gene: 0. Germline lookup yields CDR1 MNHEY and CDR2 SVGAGI. The CDR3 covers 14 residues. The chain's CDR3 is CASSWTGDTGELFF. In DNA form, the CDR3 reads TGTGCCAGCAGTTGGACAGGGGACACCGGGGAGCTGTTTTTT.

This clonotype was counted many times. This chain uses TRBV7-2 with TRBJ2-3; D gene uncertain. Germline loops: CDR1 SGHTA, CDR2 FQGNSA. The CDR3 loop spans 12 amino acids. Trimming took off 5 bases at V and 7 bases at J, with 10 bases between the two ends. The CDR3 coding sequence is TGTGCCAGCAGCCCCCGACTGCATACGCAGTATTTT. Its protein is CASSPRLHTQYF.

This clonotype was detected many times. The chain recombines TRBV12-3 or TRBV12-4 with TRBJ1-1, with D uncertain. V was pared by 5 bases and J by 9 bases, with 13 bases between. The length of the CDR3 is 12 residues. The CDR3 DNA is TGTGCCAGCAGTCCCCGTAACGATAAAGCTTTCTTT. Translated: CASSPRNDKAFF.

This clonotype was seen ten or more times. The chain recombines TRBV4-3 with TRBJ2-7, with a possible D match to TRBD1 (6 bases). Germline assignment: CDR1 LGHNA and CDR2 YSLEER. V gave up 4 bases and J gave up 3 bases, with 16 bases separating them. This CDR3 spans 15 amino acids. CDR3 sequence: CASSPRTVYGYEQYV. The CDR3 DNA reads TGCGCCAGCAGCCCCAGGACAGTTTATGGCTACGAGCAGTACGTC.

The chain has TRBV4-1 and TRBJ1-4, with 9 bases aligning to TRBD1. Losses at the gene ends were 5 bases for V and 7 bases for J; bases not matched to a gene: 8. Germline-derived CDR1 and CDR2 are MGHRA and YSYEKL. The CDR3 extends over 15 amino acids. The CDR3, as DNA: TGCGCCAGCAGCTCACCGGGACAGGGATTTGAAAAACTGTTTTTT. Its protein is CASSSPGQGFEKLFF.